These 32 T cell receptor beta chains originate from one sample sequenced in a study of technical replicates of blood from a few donors. Some clones are missing from TCRdb's copy, which holds only in-frame ones; the method was immunoSEQ multiplex PCR. The sample holds 60,000 to 65,000 clones, 87% seen once. Input material: PBMCs. These receptors were collected from a human donor in good health. Some clones in this sample may be carry-over from other donors' samples.

V usage is TRBV30 and J usage is TRBJ2-6; 7 nucleotides line up with TRBD1. After removal of 7 bases from V and 0 bases from J, the junction contained 9 bases not matched to a gene. This CDR3 contains 16 residues. Germline CDR1 is GTSNPN and CDR2 is SVGIG (reference sequence). CDR3 in DNA: TGTGCCTTAAACACCGGGACAGTCTCTGGGGCCAACGTCCTGACTTTC. Its translation is CALNTGTVSGANVLTF.

The rearrangement joins TRBV9 to TRBJ2-1; 8 nucleotides align to TRBD2. Germline loops: CDR1 SGDLS, CDR2 YYNGEE. J lost 6 bases, V lost 3 bases, and 20 bases had no gene match. The CDR3 runs to 19 residues. The CDR3 region has the DNA TGTGCCAGCAGCGCCCCTGGAGCCCTAAGCGGGAGTTTCGCCAATGAGCAGTTCTTC. This translates into CASSAPGALSGSFANEQFF.

This clone is a singleton in its sample. The chain has TRBV7-5 and TRBJ2-1; TRBD2 is the table's D call and was not checked against the DNA. TRBV7-5 is given as a pseudogene. The CDR3 loop spans 17 amino acids. The CDR3 coding sequence is TGTGTCAACGAGGGAGGGAGCGGGGGATTCTCCTACAATGAGCAGTTCTTC. It translates to CVNEGGSGGFSYNEQFF.

The chain carries TRBV4-3 and TRBJ1-4, with D perhaps TRBD1 (6 bases). V lost 0 bases and J lost 8, with 16 bases in between. The CDR3 extends over 16 amino acids. Looked up from germline, CDR1 is LGHNA and CDR2 is YSLEER. In nucleotides, the CDR3 is TGCGCCAGCAGCCAAGATGATATGGGGGCAACGGAAAAACTGTTTTTT. Translating gives CASSQDDMGATEKLFF.

The chain combines TRBV5-6 with TRBJ2-3; D is possibly TRBD1 (5 bases). Germline V gene data show CDR1 as SGHDT and CDR2 as YYEEEE. The CDR3 runs to 12 residues. V lost 5 bases to trimming and J lost 6 bases, with 10 bases between them. The DNA for the CDR3 is TGTGCCAGCAGTCCACAGGCTGATACGCAGTATTTT. The encoded protein is CASSPQADTQYF.

V gene TRBV7-9 combines with J gene TRBJ2-1, with 12 bases matching TRBD2. Germline CDR1 SEHNR, CDR2 FQNEAQ (reference sequence). V lost 4 bases, J lost 8 bases, and 12 bases stayed unmatched. CDR3 length equals 17 residues. The CDR3 nucleotides are TGTGCCAGCAGCTCGTTCAAGGCTAGCGGGAGGGTGTATGAGCAGTTCTTC. Translation: CASSSFKASGRVYEQFF. Supplemented by reference TRBV7-9 and TRBJ2-1, the full variable domain reads DTGVSQNPRHKITKRGQNVTFRCDPISEHNRLYWYRQTLGQGPEFLTYFQNEAQLEKSRLLSDRFSAERPKGSFSTLEIQRTEQGDSAMYLCASSSFKASGRVYEQFFGPGTRLTVL.

This chain uses TRBV2 with TRBJ2-3, with D possibly being TRBD2 (5 bases). From germline, CDR1 is SNHLY and CDR2 FYNNEI. CDR3 length: 13 amino acids. Trimming took off 5 bases at V and 2 bases at J, with 8 bases between the two ends. The chain's CDR3 is CASSRTHTDTQYF. The CDR3 nucleotides are TGTGCCAGCAGTAGGACTCACACAGATACGCAGTATTTT.

On this clone: Within the sample, other DNA sequences also encode this same CDR3. The V and J genes are TRBV5-1 and TRBJ1-1, with D unclear. The CDR3 spans 14 residues. V lost 0 bases to trimming and J lost 5 bases, with 11 bases between them. Per the germline V gene, CDR1 is SGHRS and CDR2 is YFSETQ. The CDR3 is CASSLAGGGTEAFF. The DNA of the CDR3 is TGCGCCAGCAGCTTGGCAGGTGGAGGTACTGAAGCTTTCTTT.

The chain joins TRBV2 to TRBJ2-4; tentatively, D is TRBD1 (5 bases). Trimming pared 6 bases from V and 5 bases from J, leaving 8 bases between. Germline V gene data show CDR1 as SNHLY and CDR2 as FYNNEI. The CDR3 runs 12 residues. The CDR3 sequence is CASSLQENIQYF. The CDR3 nucleotides read TGTGCCAGCAGCTTACAGGAAAACATTCAGTACTTC.

The genes are TRBV4-2 and TRBJ2-4; 10 nucleotides align to TRBD2. The junction had 12 bases not matched to a gene; V was cut back by 7 bases and J by 0 bases. There are 18 residues in the CDR3. Germline V gene lookup returns CDR1 LGHNA and CDR2 YNFKEQ. CDR3 protein: CASIGLAGEGVAKNIQYF. The CDR3 DNA is TGTGCCAGCATCGGGCTAGCGGGGGAGGGGGTAGCCAAAAACATTCAGTACTTC.

The rearrangement links TRBV9 to TRBJ2-7; D perhaps matches TRBD2 (5 bases). Germline-derived CDR1 and CDR2 are SGDLS and YYNGEE. The V gene lost 7 bases and the J gene lost 6 bases, with 14 bases spanning the gap. This CDR3 is built from 12 residues. The CDR3 here is CASGETPGEQYF. The CDR3 bases are TGTGCCAGCGGGGAGACTCCCGGCGAGCAGTACTTC.

The rearrangement joins TRBV19 to TRBJ1-1, with D tentatively TRBD1 (5 bases). There are 14 residues in the CDR3. The germline V and J ends were trimmed by 2 bases and 4 bases, with 11 bases remaining between them. In germline, CDR1 is LNHDA, CDR2 SQIVND (reference sequence). Written as DNA, the CDR3 is TGTGCCAGTAGTATATCTACGGGGGGCACTGAAGCTTTCTTT. It encodes CASSISTGGTEAFF.

The rearrangement joins TRBV7-9 to TRBJ2-1; 7 nucleotides align to TRBD1. Per germline, CDR1 SEHNR and CDR2 FQNEAQ (reference sequence). The junction had 10 bases not matched to a gene; V was cut back by 4 bases and J by 7 bases. The CDR3 totals 15 residues. CDR3 in DNA: TGTGCCAGCAGCTCTCGACAGGGAACGCTGAATGAGCAGTTCTTC. This gives the protein CASSSRQGTLNEQFF. Full variable domain (outside the CDR3, taken from reference TRBV7-9 and TRBJ2-1): DTGVSQNPRHKITKRGQNVTFRCDPISEHNRLYWYRQTLGQGPEFLTYFQNEAQLEKSRLLSDRFSAERPKGSFSTLEIQRTEQGDSAMYLCASSSRQGTLNEQFFGPGTRLTVL.

The table lists this clone with a count of one. This sequence joins TRBV7-8 and TRBJ1-3, with D unresolved. The CDR3 consists of 14 residues. Germline loops: CDR1 SGHVS, CDR2 FQNEAQ. V lost 5 bases and J lost 1, with 9 bases in between. The CDR3 DNA follows: TGTGCCAGCAGCCTCGCGGCTTCTGGAAACACCATATATTTT. Encoded protein: CASSLAASGNTIYF.

As regards this clone: At one of its ends the junction is not consistent with the germline gene, which may arise from a read error. The chain recombines TRBV6-1 with TRBJ2-1; no clear D. Germline V gene sequence: CDR1 MNHNS, CDR2 SASEGT. CDR3 length equals 12 residues. The CDR3 DNA reads as TGTGCCACCAGTCCTGAGCGAAATGAGCAGTTCTTC. Translation: CATSPERNEQFF.

The V gene is TRBV9, the J gene TRBJ2-1; 8 bases are a match to TRBD2. J gave up 6 bases and V 4 bases, and 6 bases lay outside the gene matches. The CDR3 sequence is 14 residues long. Per germline, CDR1 SGDLS and CDR2 YYNGEE. For the CDR3, the DNA is TGTGCCAGCAGCCCGGGGCTAGCGGGCAATGAGCAGTTCTTC. Residues: CASSPGLAGNEQFF. Variable domain in full (rest from reference TRBV9 and TRBJ2-1): DSGVTQTPKHLITATGQRVTLRCSPRSGDLSVYWYQQSLDQGLQFLIQYYNGEERAKGNILERFSAQQFPDLHSELNLSSLELGDSALYFCASSPGLAGNEQFFGPGTRLTVL.

The chain is built from TRBV9 and TRBJ2-2, with 7 bases aligning to TRBD2. The germline CDR1 and CDR2 sequences are SGDLS and YYNGEE. The junction had 8 bases not matched to a gene; V was cut back by 0 bases and J by 6 bases. This CDR3 comprises 16 residues. CDR3 sequence reads: CASSVAEGGIPGELFF. CDR3 DNA sequence: TGTGCCAGCAGCGTAGCTGAGGGAGGGATACCCGGGGAGCTGTTTTTT.

V usage is TRBV18 and J usage is TRBJ2-3; 9 bases are a match to TRBD2. CDR3 length: 16 amino acids. The trim removed 1 base at V and 0 bases at J, leaving 2 bases unmatched. Germline V lookup: CDR1 KGHSH, CDR2 LQKENI. The CDR3 DNA sequence: TGTGCCAGCTCACCACGGCTAGCGGGAAGCACAGATACGCAGTATTTT. Translation: CASSPRLAGSTDTQYF. Supplemented by reference TRBV18 and TRBJ2-3, the full variable domain reads NAGVMQNPRHLVRRRGQEARLRCSPMKGHSHVYWYRQLPEEGLKFMVYLQKENIIDESGMPKERFSAEFPKEGPSILRIQQVVRGDSAAYFCASSPRLAGSTDTQYFGPGTRLTVL.

This chain uses TRBV4-1 with TRBJ2-3; no firm D call. The CDR3 is 16 amino acids. In germline, CDR1 is MGHRA, CDR2 YSYEKL. V was shortened by 0 bases and J by 0 bases, with 10 bases between the two germline ends. CDR3 amino acids: CASSQESAHSTDTQYF. The CDR3, as DNA: TGCGCCAGCAGCCAAGAATCAGCGCACAGCACAGATACGCAGTATTTT.

The J gene is TRBJ2-7, the V gene TRBV5-5, with D possibly being TRBD1 (6 bases). Germline-derived CDR1 and CDR2 are SGHKS and YYEKEE (reference sequence). The V and J ends lost 0 bases and 2 bases respectively, with 12 bases between them. There are 15 residues in the CDR3. For the CDR3, the DNA is TGTGCCAGCAGCTTGGAGGGGACACTTACCTACGAGCAGTACTTC. This translates into CASSLEGTLTYEQYF.

The rearrangement links TRBV19 to TRBJ2-1, with 15 nucleotides matching TRBD2. V shed 1 base and J 0 bases; nucleotides not matched to a gene: 7. CDR1 LNHDA and CDR2 SQIVND come from the germline V gene (reference sequence). CDR3 length: 20 amino acids. The CDR3 coding sequence is TGTGCCAGTAGTATAGCTAGGACTAGCGGGAGGGTGGGCTCCTACAATGAGCAGTTCTTC. Protein sequence: CASSIARTSGRVGSYNEQFF.

This chain joins TRBV7-2 and TRBJ2-5; 8 bases are shared with TRBD2. The length of the CDR3 is 17 residues. Per germline, CDR1 SGHTA and CDR2 FQGNSA. The V segment lost 0 bases and the J segment 5 bases; nucleotides outside the gene matches: 11. Written as DNA, the CDR3 is TGTGCCAGCAGCTTAGCGGTTGGAAGCGGGGGACGGGAGACCCAGTACTTC. Its translation: CASSLAVGSGGRETQYF. Looking up the rest from reference TRBV7-2 and TRBJ2-5 gives the full variable domain: GAGVSQSPSNKVTEKGKDVELRCDPISGHTALYWYRQSLGQGLEFLIYFQGNSAPDKSGLPSDRFSAERTGGSVSTLTIQRTQQEDSAVYLCASSLAVGSGGRETQYFGPGTRLLVL.

The chain joins TRBV9 to TRBJ2-1; 11 nucleotides line up with TRBD2. Germline loops: CDR1 SGDLS, CDR2 YYNGEE. V lost 0 bases and J lost 4; bases outside the gene matches: 3. The CDR3 sequence is 16 residues long. CDR3 nucleotide sequence: TGTGCCAGCAGCGTAGCGGGACTAGCGGATTACAATGAGCAGTTCTTC. Translating it yields CASSVAGLADYNEQFF.

V and J are TRBV7-2 and TRBJ1-5; no firm D call. The V and J ends lost 1 base and 4 bases respectively, with 11 bases between them. CDR1 and CDR2 (germline): SGHTA, FQGNSA. The CDR3 totals 15 residues. CDR3 sequence: CASSLVTGRNQPQHF. CDR3 nucleotides: TGTGCCAGCAGCTTAGTTACGGGGAGGAATCAGCCCCAGCATTTT. Supplemented by reference TRBV7-2 and TRBJ1-5, the full variable domain reads GAGVSQSPSNKVTEKGKDVELRCDPISGHTALYWYRQSLGQGLEFLIYFQGNSAPDKSGLPSDRFSAERTGGSVSTLTIQRTQQEDSAVYLCASSLVTGRNQPQHFGDGTRLSIL.

The chain has TRBV18 and TRBJ2-7; TRBD2 might be the D (5 bases). The CDR3 length is 15 residues. CDR1 KGHSH and CDR2 LQKENI come from the germline V gene. V lost 0 bases, J lost 3 bases, and 12 bases lay in between. The CDR3 spells CASSPPFASGYEQYF. In DNA, the CDR3 is TGTGCCAGCTCACCACCCTTCGCGAGCGGCTACGAGCAGTACTTC.

The J gene is TRBJ2-7, the V gene TRBV4-2; 9 nucleotides align to TRBD1. The germline V gene encodes CDR1 LGHNA and CDR2 YNFKEQ. V was clipped by 4 bases and J by 6 bases; unmatched bases: 10. The CDR3 has 15 amino acids. CDR3 sequence: CASSPTGTGYSEQYF. DNA for the CDR3: TGTGCCAGCAGCCCTACCGGGACAGGGTATTCCGAGCAGTACTTC.

The chain joins TRBV7-2 to TRBJ2-3; 8 bases are a match to TRBD2. With V trimmed by 1 base and J by 1 base, 4 bases remained unmatched. From germline, CDR1 is SGHTA and CDR2 FQGNSA. This CDR3 is built from 16 residues. As DNA, the CDR3 is TGTGCCAGCAGCTTAGTTCAAGCGGGGGGCACAGATACGCAGTATTTT. This translates into CASSLVQAGGTDTQYF.

This clone was counted once. The chain employs TRBV7-2 and TRBJ2-1, with TRBD2 as a possible D gene (6 bases). This CDR3 region has 16 residues. Trimming stripped 5 bases from V and 2 bases from J, with 16 bases between. Germline V gives CDR1 SGHTA, CDR2 FQGNSA. This CDR3 reads CASSLRYSGTYNEQFF. The CDR3 DNA is TGTGCCAGCAGCCTACGGTATAGCGGTACCTACAATGAGCAGTTCTTC.

The chain joins TRBV6-5 to TRBJ1-5; the D gene is possibly TRBD1 (6 bases). The germline V and J ends were trimmed by 6 bases and 1 base, with 10 bases remaining between them. Germline CDR1 is MNHEY and CDR2 is SVGAGI. The CDR3 has 14 residues. The CDR3 is CASRTDRSNQPQHF. The CDR3 DNA sequence: TGTGCCAGCAGGACAGACAGGAGCAATCAGCCCCAGCATTTT.

This chain uses TRBV13 with TRBJ1-2; D uncertain. The V gene lost 5 bases and the J gene lost 8 bases, with 21 bases spanning the gap. This CDR3 is 15 amino acids long. The V gene's germline CDR1 is PRHDT and CDR2 FYEKMQ (reference sequence). The CDR3 nucleotides read TGTGCCAGCAGCCCTCCCCGGGAGGACGGCCGCGGCTACACCTTC. Residues: CASSPPREDGRGYTF.

This clone has only one observation. The chain carries TRBV2 and TRBJ2-7; TRBD1 might be the D (6 bases). This CDR3 comprises 14 residues. V lost 2 bases and J 6 bases, leaving 14 bases between the germline ends. CDR1 SNHLY and CDR2 FYNNEI come from the germline V gene. The CDR3 DNA follows: TGTGCCAGCAGTGAACAAGGGGGTAGCTTCGAGCAGTACTTC. It codes for CASSEQGGSFEQYF.

This chain links TRBV5-1 with TRBJ2-5; 12 bases align to TRBD1. The CDR3 is 15 residues long. The germline CDR1 and CDR2 sequences are SGHRS and YFSETQ. V lost 4 bases to trimming and J lost 4 bases; unmatched junction nucleotides: 5. CDR3 residues: CASSTGQGAVETQYF. DNA of the CDR3: TGCGCCAGCAGCACGGGACAGGGGGCTGTAGAGACCCAGTACTTC.